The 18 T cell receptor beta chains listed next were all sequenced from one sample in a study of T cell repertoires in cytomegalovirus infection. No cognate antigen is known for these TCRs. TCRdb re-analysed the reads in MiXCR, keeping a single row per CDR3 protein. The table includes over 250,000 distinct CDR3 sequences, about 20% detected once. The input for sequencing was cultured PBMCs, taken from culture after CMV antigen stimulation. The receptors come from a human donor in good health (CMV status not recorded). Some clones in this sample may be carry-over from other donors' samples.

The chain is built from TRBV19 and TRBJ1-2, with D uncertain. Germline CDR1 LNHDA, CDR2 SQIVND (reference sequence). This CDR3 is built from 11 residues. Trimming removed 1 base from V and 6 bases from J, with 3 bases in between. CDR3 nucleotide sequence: TGTGCCAGTAGTATAGGGAATGGCTACACCTTC. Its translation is CASSIGNGYTF.

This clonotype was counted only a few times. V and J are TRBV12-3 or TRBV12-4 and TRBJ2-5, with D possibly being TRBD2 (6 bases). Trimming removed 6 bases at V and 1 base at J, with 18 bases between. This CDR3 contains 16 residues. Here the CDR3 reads CASRRIRAGSQETQYF. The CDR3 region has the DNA TGTGCCAGCAGGCGGATCAGAGCGGGTTCCCAAGAGACCCAGTACTTC.

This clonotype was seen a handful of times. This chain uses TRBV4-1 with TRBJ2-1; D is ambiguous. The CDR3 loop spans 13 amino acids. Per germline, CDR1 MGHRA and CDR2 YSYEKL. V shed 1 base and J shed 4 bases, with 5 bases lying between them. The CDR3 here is CASSQGLYNEQFF. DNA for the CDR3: TGCGCCAGCAGCCAAGGACTTTACAATGAGCAGTTCTTC.

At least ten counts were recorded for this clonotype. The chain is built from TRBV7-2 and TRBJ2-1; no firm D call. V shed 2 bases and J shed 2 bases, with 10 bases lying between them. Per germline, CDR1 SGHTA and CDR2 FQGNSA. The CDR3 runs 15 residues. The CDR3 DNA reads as TGTGCCAGCAGCTTACTCACACCACCCTACAATGAGCAGTTCTTC. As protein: CASSLLTPPYNEQFF.

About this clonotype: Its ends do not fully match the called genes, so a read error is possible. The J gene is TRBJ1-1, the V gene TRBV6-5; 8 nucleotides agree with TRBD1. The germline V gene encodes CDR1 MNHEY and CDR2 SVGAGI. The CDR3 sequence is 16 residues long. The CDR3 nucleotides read TGTGCCAGCAGTTACGGGCCCGGGACAGGCCTGACTGGAGCTTTCTTT. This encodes CASSYGPGTGLTGAFF.

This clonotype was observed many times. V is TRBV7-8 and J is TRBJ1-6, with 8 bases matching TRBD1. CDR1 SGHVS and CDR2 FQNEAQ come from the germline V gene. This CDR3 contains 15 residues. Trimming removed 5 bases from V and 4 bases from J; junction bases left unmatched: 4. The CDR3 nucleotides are TGTGCCAGCAGCGAGCGACAGGGGTATAATTCACCCCTCCACTTT. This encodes CASSERQGYNSPLHF.

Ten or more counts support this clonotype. In DNA form, the CDR3 reads TGTGCCAGTAGTTGGACAGGGGGAAGAATGAACACTGAAGCTTTCTTT. It is translated as CASSWTGGRMNTEAFF. V is TRBV19 and J is TRBJ1-1; 10 positions match TRBD1. The CDR3 contains 16 residues. The V gene's germline CDR1 is LNHDA and CDR2 SQIVND (reference sequence). Trimming at V came to 5 bases and at J to 0 bases, leaving 6 bases not matched to a gene.

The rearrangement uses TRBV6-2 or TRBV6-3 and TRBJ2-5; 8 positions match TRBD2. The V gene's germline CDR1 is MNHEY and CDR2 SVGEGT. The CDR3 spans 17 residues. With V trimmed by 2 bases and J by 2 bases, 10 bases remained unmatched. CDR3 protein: CASSYPKGLAGQETQYF. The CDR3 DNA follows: TGTGCCAGCAGTTACCCCAAGGGGTTAGCGGGGCAAGAGACCCAGTACTTC.

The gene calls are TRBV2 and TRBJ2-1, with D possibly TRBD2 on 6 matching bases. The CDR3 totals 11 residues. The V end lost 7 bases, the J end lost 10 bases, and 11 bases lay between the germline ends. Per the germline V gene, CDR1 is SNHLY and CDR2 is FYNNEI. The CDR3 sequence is CASISGGEQFF. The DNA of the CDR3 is TGTGCCAGCATCAGCGGAGGGGAGCAGTTCTTC. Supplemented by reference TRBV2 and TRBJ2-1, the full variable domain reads EPEVTQTPSHQVTQMGQEVILRCVPISNHLYFYWYRQILGQKVEFLVSFYNNEISEKSEIFDDQFSVERPDGSNFTLKIRSTKLEDSAMYFCASISGGEQFFGPGTRLTVL.

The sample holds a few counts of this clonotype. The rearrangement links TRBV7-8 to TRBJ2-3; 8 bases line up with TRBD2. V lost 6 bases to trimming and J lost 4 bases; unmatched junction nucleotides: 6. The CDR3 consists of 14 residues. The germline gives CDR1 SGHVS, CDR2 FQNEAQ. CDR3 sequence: CASSWTSSPDTQYF. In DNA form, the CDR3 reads TGTGCCAGCAGTTGGACTAGCTCTCCAGATACGCAGTATTTT.

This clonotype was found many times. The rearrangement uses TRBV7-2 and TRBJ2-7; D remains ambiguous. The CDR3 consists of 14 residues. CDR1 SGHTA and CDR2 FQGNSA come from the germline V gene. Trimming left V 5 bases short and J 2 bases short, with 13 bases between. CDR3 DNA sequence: TGTGCCAGCAGCCAAATGGGTCCCCCCTACGAGCAGTACTTC. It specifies CASSQMGPPYEQYF.

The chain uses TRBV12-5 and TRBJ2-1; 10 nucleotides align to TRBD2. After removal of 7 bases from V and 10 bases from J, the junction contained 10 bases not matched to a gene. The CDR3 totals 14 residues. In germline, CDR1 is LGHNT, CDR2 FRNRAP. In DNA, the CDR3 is TGTGCTAGTGTTCCTAGCGGGGGTGACGGGGAGCAGTTCTTC. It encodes CASVPSGGDGEQFF.

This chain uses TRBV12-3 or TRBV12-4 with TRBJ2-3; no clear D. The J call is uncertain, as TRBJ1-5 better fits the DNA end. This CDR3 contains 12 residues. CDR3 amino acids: CASSPLSDTQHF. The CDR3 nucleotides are TGTGCCAGCAGCCCGTTGTCAGATACGCAGCATTTT.

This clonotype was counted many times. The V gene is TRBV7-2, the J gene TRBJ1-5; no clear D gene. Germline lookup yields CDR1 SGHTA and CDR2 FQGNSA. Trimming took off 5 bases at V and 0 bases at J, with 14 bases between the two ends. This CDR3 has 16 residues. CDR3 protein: CASSKLGTASNQPQHF. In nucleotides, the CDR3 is TGTGCCAGCAGCAAGTTGGGCACCGCTAGCAATCAGCCCCAGCATTTT.

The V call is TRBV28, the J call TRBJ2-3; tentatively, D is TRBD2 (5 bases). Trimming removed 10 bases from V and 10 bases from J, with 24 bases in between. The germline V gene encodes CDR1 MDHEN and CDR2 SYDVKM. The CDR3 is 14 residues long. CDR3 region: CATCTRAQRQAQYF. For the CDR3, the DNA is TGTGCCACCTGCACGCGGGCGCAGCGTCAAGCGCAGTATTTT.

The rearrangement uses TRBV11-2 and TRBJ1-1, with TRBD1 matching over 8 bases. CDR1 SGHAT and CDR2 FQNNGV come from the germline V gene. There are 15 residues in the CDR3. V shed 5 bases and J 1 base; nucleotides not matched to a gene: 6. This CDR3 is CASSAPTGANTEAFF. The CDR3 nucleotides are TGTGCCAGCAGCGCACCGACAGGGGCGAACACTGAAGCTTTCTTT.

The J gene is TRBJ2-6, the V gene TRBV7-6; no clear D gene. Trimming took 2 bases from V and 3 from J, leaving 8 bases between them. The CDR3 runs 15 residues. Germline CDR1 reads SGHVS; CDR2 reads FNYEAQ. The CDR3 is CASSLKGIGANVLTF. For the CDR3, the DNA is TGTGCCAGCAGCTTAAAAGGAATTGGGGCCAACGTCCTGACTTTC.

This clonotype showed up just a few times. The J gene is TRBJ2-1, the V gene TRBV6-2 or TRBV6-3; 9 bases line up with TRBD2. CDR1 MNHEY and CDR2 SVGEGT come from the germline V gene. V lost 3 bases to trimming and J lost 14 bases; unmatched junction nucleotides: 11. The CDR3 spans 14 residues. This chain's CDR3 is CASSYPRGREGEFF. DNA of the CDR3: TGTGCCAGCAGTTATCCCCGCGGGCGGGAGGGGGAGTTCTTC.